The clone carrying this T cell receptor (beta chain) turned up a few times. This specimen comes from a study of T cell responses to AZD1222 COVID-19 vaccine. The germline gives CDR1 SGHNT, CDR2 YYREEE (reference sequence). The trim removed 4 bases at V and 6 bases at J, leaving 7 bases unmatched. This CDR3 has 15 amino acids. Clones were read by immunoSEQ multiplex PCR, and TCRdb kept only the in-frame ones, dropping some. The table has 100,000 to 150,000 clones, around 85% seen once. The source was peripheral blood, collected 28 days after the second AZD1222 dose. This chain uses TRBV5-4 with TRBJ1-5, with TRBD1 matching over 10 bases. The sequence was collected from an adult who received the AZD1222 COVID-19 vaccine. CDR3 bases: TGTGCCAGCAGCGAGGGGACAGGGGAGACTCAGCCCCAGCATTTT. The encoded protein is CASSEGTGETQPQHF. Full variable domain (missing parts from reference TRBV5-4 and TRBJ1-5): ETGVTQSPTHLIKTRGQQVTLRCSSQSGHNTVSWYQQALGQGPQFIFQYYREEENGRGNFPPRFSGLQFPNYSSELNVNALELDDSALYLCASSEGTGETQPQHFGDGTRLSIL.